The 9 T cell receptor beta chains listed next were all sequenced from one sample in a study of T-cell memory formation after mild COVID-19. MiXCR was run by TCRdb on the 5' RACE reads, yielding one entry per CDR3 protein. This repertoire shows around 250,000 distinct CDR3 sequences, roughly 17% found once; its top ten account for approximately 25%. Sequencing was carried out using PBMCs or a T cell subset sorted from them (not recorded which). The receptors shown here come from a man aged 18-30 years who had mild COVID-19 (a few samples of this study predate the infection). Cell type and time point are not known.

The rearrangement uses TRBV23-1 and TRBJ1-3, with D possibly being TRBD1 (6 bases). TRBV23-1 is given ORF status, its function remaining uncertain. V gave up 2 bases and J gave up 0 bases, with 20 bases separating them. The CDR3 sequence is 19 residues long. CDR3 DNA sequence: TGCGCCAGCAGTCAAAAAGACCAACTCTTGGGGGCCTCTGGAAACACCATATATTTT. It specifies CASSQKDQLLGASGNTIYF.

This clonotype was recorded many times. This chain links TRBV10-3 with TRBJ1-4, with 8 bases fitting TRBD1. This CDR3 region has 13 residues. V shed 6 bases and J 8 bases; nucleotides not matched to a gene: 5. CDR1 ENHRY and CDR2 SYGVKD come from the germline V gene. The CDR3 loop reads CAISGQGEEKLFF. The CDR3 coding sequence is TGTGCCATCAGCGGACAGGGAGAGGAAAAACTGTTTTTT.

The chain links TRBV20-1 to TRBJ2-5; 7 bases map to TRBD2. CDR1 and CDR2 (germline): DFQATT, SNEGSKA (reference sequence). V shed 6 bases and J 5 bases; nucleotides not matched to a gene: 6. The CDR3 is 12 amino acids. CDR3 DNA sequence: TGCAGTGCAACCGGGGGGAGCGAGACCCAGTACTTC. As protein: CSATGGSETQYF.

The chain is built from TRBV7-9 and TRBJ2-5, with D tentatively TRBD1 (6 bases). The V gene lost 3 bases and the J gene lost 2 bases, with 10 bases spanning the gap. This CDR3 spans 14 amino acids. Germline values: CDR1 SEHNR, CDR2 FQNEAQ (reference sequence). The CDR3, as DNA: TGTGCCAGCAGCTTTAGCACAGGGCAAGAGACCCAGTACTTC. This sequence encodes CASSFSTGQETQYF.

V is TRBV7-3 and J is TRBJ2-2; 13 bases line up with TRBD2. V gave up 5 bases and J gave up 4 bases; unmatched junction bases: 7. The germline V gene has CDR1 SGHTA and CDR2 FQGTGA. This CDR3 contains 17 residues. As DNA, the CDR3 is TGTGCCAGCAGCCGGACTAGCGGGGGACTGAGCACCGGGGAGCTGTTTTTT. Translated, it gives CASSRTSGGLSTGELFF. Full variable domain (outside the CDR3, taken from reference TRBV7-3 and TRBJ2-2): GAGVSQTPSNKVTEKGKYVELRCDPISGHTALYWYRQSLGQGPEFLIYFQGTGAADDSGLPNDRFFAVRPEGSVSTLKIQRTERGDSAVYLCASSRTSGGLSTGELFFGEGSRLTVL.

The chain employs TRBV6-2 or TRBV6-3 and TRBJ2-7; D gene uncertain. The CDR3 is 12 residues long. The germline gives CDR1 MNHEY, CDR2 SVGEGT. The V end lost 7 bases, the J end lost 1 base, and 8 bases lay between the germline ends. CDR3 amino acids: CASTDGSYEQYV. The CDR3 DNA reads TGTGCCAGCACTGACGGATCCTACGAGCAGTACGTC.

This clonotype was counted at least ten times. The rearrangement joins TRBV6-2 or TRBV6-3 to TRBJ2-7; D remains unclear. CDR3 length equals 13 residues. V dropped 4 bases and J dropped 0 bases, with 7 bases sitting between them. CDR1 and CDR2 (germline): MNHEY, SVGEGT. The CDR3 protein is CASSWAGSYEQYF. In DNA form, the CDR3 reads TGTGCCAGCAGTTGGGCAGGCTCCTACGAGCAGTACTTC.

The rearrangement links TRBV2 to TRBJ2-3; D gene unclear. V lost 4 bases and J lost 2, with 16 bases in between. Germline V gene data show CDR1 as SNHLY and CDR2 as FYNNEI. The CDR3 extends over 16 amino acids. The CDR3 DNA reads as TGTGCCAGCAGTGTTCCCCTCGGCCCGTACACAGATACGCAGTATTTT. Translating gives CASSVPLGPYTDTQYF.

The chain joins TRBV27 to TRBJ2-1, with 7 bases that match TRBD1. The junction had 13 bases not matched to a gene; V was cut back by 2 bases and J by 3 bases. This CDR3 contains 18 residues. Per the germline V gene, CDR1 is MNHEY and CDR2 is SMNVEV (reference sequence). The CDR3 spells CASSLGLGGGSIYNEQFF. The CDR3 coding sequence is TGTGCCAGCAGTTTAGGGCTAGGGGGCGGTTCTATCTACAATGAGCAGTTCTTC.